Below, 3 T cell receptor beta chains from the same sample are listed, as sequenced in a study of T cell responses to AZD1222 COVID-19 vaccine. Some clones are missing from TCRdb's copy, which holds only in-frame ones; the method was immunoSEQ multiplex PCR. The data contain over 150,000 clones, 88% of them singletons. Sequences were derived from peripheral blood, sampled on day 0 of AZD1222 vaccination. These receptors were taken from an adult in good health.

The V call is TRBV30, the J call TRBJ2-7; 8 positions agree with TRBD1. The CDR3 consists of 14 residues. Germline-derived CDR1 and CDR2 are GTSNPN and SVGIG (reference sequence). J gave up 4 bases and V 2 bases, and 7 bases lay outside the gene matches. DNA for the CDR3: TGTGCCTGGAGTTCGACAGGGGTTTTTTACGAGCAGTACTTC. Amino acids: CAWSSTGVFYEQYF.

This clone was detected a few times. V gene TRBV28 combines with J gene TRBJ1-1; D possibly corresponds to TRBD1 (5 bases). Trimming left V 2 bases short and J 4 bases short, with 11 bases between. The CDR3 consists of 14 residues. Germline assignment: CDR1 MDHEN and CDR2 SYDVKM. The CDR3 here is CASSLGWDGTEAFF. The CDR3 nucleotides read TGTGCCAGCAGTTTAGGGTGGGACGGCACTGAAGCTTTCTTT.

This chain connects TRBV28 to TRBJ2-7, with 10 bases lining up with TRBD1. The germline gives CDR1 MDHEN, CDR2 SYDVKM. This CDR3 comprises 12 residues. Unmatched junction bases numbered 0, after V lost 5 bases and J lost 5 bases. The CDR3 spells CASSGTGDEQYF. As DNA, the CDR3 is TGTGCCAGCAGTGGGACAGGGGACGAGCAGTACTTC.